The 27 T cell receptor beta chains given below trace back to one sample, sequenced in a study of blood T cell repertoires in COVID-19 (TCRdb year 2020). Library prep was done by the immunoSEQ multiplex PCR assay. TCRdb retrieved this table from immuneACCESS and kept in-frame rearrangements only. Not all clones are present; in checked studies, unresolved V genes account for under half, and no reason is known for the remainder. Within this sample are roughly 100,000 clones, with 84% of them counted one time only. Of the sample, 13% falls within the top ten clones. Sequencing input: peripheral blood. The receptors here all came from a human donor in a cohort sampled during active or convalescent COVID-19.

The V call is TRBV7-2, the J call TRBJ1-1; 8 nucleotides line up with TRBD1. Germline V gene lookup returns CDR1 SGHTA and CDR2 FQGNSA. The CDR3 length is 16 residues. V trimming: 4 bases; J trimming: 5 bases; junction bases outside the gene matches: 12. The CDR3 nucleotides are TGTGCCAGCAGCTCTTACAGGGGGGGGGCTGTGACTGAAGCTTTCTTT. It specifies CASSSYRGGAVTEAFF.

This chain's CDR3 is CASSWTGGSEAFF. CDR3 sequence (DNA): TGCGCCAGCAGCTGGACAGGGGGTTCTGAAGCTTTCTTT. The genes are TRBV5-1 and TRBJ1-1, with 10 bases aligning to TRBD1. The CDR3 is made up of 13 amino acids. Germline assignment: CDR1 SGHRS and CDR2 YFSETQ. The V gene end was trimmed by 3 bases and the J gene end by 6 bases; junction bases not matched to a gene: 2.

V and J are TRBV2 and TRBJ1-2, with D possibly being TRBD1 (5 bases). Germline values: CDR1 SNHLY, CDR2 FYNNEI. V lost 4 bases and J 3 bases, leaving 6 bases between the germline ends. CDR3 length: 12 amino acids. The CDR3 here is CASSVGDYGYTF. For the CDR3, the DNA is TGTGCCAGCAGTGTAGGGGACTATGGCTACACCTTC.

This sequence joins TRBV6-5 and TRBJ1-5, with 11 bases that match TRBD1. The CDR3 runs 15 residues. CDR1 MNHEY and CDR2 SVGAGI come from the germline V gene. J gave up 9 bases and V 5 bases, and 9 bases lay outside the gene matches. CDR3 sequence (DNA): TGTGCCAGCAGTCCCCGGGACAGGGGGTCTCGGCCCCAGCATTTT. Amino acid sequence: CASSPRDRGSRPQHF.

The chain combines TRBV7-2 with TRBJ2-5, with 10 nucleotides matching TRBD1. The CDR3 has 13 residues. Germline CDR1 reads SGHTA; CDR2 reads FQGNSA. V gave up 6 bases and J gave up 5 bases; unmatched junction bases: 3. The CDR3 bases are TGTGCCAGCAGAAGGACAGGGGGTGAGACCCAGTACTTC. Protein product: CASRRTGGETQYF.

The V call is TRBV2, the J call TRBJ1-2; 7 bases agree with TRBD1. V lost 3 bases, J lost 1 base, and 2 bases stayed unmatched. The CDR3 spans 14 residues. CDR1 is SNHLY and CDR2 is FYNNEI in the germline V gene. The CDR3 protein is CASSDDRDNYGYTF. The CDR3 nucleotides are TGTGCCAGCAGTGATGACAGGGATAACTATGGCTACACCTTC. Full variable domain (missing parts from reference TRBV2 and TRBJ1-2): EPEVTQTPSHQVTQMGQEVILRCVPISNHLYFYWYRQILGQKVEFLVSFYNNEISEKSEIFDDQFSVERPDGSNFTLKIRSTKLEDSAMYFCASSDDRDNYGYTFGSGTRLTVV.

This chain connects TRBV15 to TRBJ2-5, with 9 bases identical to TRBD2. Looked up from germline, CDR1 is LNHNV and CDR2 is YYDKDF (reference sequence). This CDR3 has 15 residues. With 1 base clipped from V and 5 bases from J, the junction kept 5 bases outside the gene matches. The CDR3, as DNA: TGTGCCACCAGCAGAGGTAGCGGGGGTTTCGAGACCCAGTACTTC. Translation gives CATSRGSGGFETQYF. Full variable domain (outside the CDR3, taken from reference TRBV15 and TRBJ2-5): DAMVIQNPRYQVTQFGKPVTLSCSQTLNHNVMYWYQQKSSQAPKLLFHYYDKDFNNEADTPDNFQSRRPNTSFCFLDIRSPGLGDTAMYLCATSRGSGGFETQYFGPGTRLLVL.

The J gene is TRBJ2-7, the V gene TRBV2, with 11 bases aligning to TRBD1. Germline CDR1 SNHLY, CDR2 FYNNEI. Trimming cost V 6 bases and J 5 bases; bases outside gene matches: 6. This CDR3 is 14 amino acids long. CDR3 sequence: CASSSPGQGDEQYF. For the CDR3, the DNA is TGTGCCAGCAGCTCGCCGGGACAGGGGGACGAGCAGTACTTC.

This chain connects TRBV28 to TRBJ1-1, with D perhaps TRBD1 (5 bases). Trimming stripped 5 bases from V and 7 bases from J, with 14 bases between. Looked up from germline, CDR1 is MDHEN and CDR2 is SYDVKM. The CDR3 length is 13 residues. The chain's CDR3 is CASSGPGVREAFF. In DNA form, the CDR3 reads TGTGCCAGCAGTGGGCCGGGGGTGCGTGAAGCTTTCTTT.

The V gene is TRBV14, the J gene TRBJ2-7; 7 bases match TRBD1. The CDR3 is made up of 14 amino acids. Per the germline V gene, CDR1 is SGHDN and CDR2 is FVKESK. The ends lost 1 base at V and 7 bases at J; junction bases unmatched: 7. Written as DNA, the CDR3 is TGTGCCAGCAGCCAAGTGGTCAGGGGGAAAGAGCAGTACTTC. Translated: CASSQVVRGKEQYF.

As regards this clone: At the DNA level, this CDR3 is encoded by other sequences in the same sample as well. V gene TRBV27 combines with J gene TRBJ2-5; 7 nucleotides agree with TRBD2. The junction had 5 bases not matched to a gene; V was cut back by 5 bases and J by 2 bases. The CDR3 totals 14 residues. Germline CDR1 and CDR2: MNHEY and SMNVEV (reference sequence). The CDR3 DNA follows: TGTGCCAGCAGTCCGGGAGGATTTCAAGAGACCCAGTACTTC. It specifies CASSPGGFQETQYF.

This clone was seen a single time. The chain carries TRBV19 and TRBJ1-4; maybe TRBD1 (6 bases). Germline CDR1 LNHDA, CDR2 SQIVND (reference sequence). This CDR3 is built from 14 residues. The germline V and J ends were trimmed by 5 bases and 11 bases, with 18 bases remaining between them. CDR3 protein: CASSETGGRGKLFF. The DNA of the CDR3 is TGTGCCAGTAGTGAGACAGGTGGTAGGGGGAAACTGTTTTTT.

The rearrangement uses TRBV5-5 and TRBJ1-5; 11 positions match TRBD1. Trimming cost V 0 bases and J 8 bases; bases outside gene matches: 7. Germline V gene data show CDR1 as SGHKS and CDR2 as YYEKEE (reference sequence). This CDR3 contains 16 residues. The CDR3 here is CASSLAGTGGNKPQHF. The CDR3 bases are TGTGCCAGCAGCTTGGCGGGGACAGGGGGTAACAAGCCCCAGCATTTT. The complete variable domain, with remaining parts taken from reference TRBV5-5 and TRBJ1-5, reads DAGVTQSPTHLIKTRGQQVTLRCSPISGHKSVSWYQQVLGQGPQFIFQYYEKEERGRGNFPDRFSARQFPNYSSELNVNALLLGDSALYLCASSLAGTGGNKPQHFGDGTRLSIL.

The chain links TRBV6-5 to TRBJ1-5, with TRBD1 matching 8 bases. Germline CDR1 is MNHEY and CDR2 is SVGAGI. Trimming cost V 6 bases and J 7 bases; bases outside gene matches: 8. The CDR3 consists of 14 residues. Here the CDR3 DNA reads TGTGCCAGCAGAACCACAGGGGGTAAGCAGCCCCAGCATTTT. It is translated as CASRTTGGKQPQHF.

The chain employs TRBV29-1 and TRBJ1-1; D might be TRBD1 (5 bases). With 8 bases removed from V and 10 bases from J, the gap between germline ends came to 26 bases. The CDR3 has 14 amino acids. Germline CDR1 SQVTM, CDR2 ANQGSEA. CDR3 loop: CSTLETEGTTRAFF. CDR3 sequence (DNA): TGCAGCACCCTCGAGACGGAGGGGACCACTAGAGCTTTCTTT.

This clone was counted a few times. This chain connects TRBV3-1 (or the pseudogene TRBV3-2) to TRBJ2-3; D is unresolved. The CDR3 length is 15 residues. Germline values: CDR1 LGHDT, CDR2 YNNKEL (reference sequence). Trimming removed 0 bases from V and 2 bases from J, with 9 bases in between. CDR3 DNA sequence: TGTGCCAGCAGCCAAGAAAACTACCCCACAGATACGCAGTATTTT. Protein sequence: CASSQENYPTDTQYF.

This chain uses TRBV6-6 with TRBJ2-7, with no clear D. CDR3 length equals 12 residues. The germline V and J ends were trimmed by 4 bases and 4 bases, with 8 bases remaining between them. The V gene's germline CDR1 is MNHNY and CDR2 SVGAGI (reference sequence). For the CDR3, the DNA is TGTGCCAGCAGTTTAGACGGGTACGAGCAGTACTTC. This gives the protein CASSLDGYEQYF.

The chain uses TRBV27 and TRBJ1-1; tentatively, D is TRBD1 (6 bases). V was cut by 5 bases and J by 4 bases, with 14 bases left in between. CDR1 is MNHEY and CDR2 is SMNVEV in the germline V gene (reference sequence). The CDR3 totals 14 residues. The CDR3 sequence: CASSLYRESTEAFF. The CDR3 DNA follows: TGTGCCAGCAGTCTATACAGGGAGAGCACTGAAGCTTTCTTT.

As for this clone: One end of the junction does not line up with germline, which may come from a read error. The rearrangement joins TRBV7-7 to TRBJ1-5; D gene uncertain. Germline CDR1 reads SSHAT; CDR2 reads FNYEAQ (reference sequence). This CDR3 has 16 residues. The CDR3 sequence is CASSAQVRDSNQPQHF. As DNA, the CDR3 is TGTGCTAGCAGCGCCCAAGTGCGCGATAGCAATCAGCCCCAGCATTTT. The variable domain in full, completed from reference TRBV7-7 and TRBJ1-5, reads GAGVSQSPRYKVTKRGQDVTLRCDPISSHATLYWYQQALGQGPEFLTYFNYEAQPDKSGLPSDRFSAERPEGSISTLTIQRTEQRDSAMYRCASSAQVRDSNQPQHFGDGTRLSIL.

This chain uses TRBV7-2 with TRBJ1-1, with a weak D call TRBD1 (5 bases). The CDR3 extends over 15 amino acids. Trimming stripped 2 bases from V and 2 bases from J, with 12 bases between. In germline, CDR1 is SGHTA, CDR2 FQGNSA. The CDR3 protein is CASSLWAGRNTEAFF. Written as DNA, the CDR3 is TGTGCCAGCAGCTTATGGGCGGGGCGAAACACTGAAGCTTTCTTT.

CDR3 region: CATSPEAGGNEQFF. DNA of the CDR3: TGTGCCACCAGTCCTGAAGCGGGGGGCAATGAGCAGTTCTTC. The rearrangement joins TRBV24-1 to TRBJ2-1; the match to TRBD2 covers 9 bases. CDR1 and CDR2 from the germline V gene are KGHDR and SFDVKD. With V trimmed by 6 bases and J by 6 bases, 5 bases remained unmatched. This CDR3 comprises 14 residues.

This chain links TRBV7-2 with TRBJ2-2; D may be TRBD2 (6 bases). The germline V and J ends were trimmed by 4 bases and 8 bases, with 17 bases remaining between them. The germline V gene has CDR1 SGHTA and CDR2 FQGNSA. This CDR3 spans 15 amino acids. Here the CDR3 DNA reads TGTGCCAGCAGCTGGGCGCTTTACGGGGGAGGGGAGCTGTTTTTT. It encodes CASSWALYGGGELFF.

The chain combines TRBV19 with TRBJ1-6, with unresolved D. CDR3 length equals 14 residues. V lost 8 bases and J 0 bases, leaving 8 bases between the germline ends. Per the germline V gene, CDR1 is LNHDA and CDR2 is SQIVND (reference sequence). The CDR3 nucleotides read TGTGCCAGTCGGAGTGGCTCCTATAATTCACCCCTCCACTTT. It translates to CASRSGSYNSPLHF.

The CDR3 DNA reads TGCGCCAGCAGCCAAGGCGGACTGGAAGCGGGGGGGGCCAAAAACATTCAGTACTTC. Translating it yields CASSQGGLEAGGAKNIQYF. This chain uses TRBV4-1 with TRBJ2-4, with 10 bases aligning to TRBD2. The J segment lost 1 base and the V segment lost 1 base, leaving 10 bases of the junction unmatched. The CDR3 totals 19 residues. Germline-derived CDR1 and CDR2 are MGHRA and YSYEKL.

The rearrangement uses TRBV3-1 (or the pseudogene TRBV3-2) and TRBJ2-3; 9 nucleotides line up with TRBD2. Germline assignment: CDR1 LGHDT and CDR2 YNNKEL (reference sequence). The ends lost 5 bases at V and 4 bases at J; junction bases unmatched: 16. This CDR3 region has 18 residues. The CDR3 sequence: CASSSRSLASGEADTQYF. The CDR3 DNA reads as TGTGCCAGCAGCTCCCGCAGCTTGGCTAGCGGGGAAGCAGATACGCAGTATTTT.

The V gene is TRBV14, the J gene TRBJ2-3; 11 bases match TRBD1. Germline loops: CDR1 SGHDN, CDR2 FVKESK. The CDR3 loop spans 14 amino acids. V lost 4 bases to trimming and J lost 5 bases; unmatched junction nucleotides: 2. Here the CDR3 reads CASSLDRGLDTQYF. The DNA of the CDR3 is TGTGCCAGCAGCCTGGACAGGGGGCTAGATACGCAGTATTTT.

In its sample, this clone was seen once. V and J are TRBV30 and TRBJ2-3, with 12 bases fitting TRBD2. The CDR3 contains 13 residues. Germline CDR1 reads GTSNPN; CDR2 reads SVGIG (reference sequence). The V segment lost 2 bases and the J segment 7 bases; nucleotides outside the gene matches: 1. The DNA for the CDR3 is TGTGCCTGGAGTCTAGCGGGGGGGCATACGCAGTATTTT. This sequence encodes CAWSLAGGHTQYF.